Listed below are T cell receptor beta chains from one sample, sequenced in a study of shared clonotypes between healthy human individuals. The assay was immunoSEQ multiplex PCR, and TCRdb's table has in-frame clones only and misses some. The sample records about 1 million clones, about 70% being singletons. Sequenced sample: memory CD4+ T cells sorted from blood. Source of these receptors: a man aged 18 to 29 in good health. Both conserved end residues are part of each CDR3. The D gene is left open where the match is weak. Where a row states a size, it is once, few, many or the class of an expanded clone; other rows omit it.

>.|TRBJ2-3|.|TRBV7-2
CASSLQSGSTDTQYF
TGTGCCAGCAGCCTACAAAGCGGAAGCACAGATACGCAGTATTTT
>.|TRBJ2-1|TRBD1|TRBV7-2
CASSSDRGPYNEQFF
TGTGCCAGCAGCTCGGACAGGGGACCCTACAATGAGCAGTTCTTC
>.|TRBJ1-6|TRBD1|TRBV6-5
CASSYTGEDSPLHF
TGTGCCAGCAGTTATACAGGGGAGGATTCACCCCTCCACTTT
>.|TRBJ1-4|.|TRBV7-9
CASSLAGGGEKLFF
TGTGCCAGCAGCTTAGCCGGGGGAGGTGAAAAACTGTTTTTT
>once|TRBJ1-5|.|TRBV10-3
CAIRAENQPQHF
TGTGCCATCAGGGCAGAAAATCAGCCCCAGCATTTT
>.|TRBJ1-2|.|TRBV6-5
CASRGDSTNGYTF
TGTGCCAGCAGGGGAGACAGTACGAATGGCTACACCTTC
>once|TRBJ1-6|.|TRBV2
CASSRDIASPLHF
TGTGCCAGCAGCCGGGACATTGCCTCACCCCTCCACTTT
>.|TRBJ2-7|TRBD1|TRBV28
CASSSRDSHYEQYF
TGTGCCAGCAGTTCAAGGGACAGCCACTACGAGCAGTACTTC
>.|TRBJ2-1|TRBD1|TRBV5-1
CASSLHRTGMADEQFF
TGCGCCAGCAGCTTGCACCGGACAGGGATGGCCGATGAGCAGTTCTTC
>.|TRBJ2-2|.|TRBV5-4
CASSLAGTANTGELFF
TGTGCCAGCAGCTTGGCCGGGACGGCGAACACCGGGGAGCTGTTTTTT
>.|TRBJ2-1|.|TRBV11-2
CASSLGLEQFF
TGTGCCAGCAGCCTGGGACTCGAGCAGTTCTTC
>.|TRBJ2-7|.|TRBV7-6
CASSPSERIGTPNSYEQYF
TGTGCCAGCAGCCCGTCAGAACGGATTGGGACTCCCAACTCCTACGAGCAGTACTTC
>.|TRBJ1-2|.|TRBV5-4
CASSFSRVGGYTF
TGTGCCAGCAGCTTTAGTAGGGTTGGCGGCTACACCTTC
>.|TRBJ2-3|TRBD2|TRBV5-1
CASRGLAEITDTQYF
TGCGCCAGCAGAGGACTAGCGGAGATCACAGATACGCAGTATTTT
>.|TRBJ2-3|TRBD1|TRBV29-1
CSVEGWTGITDTQYF
TGCAGCGTCGAGGGGTGGACAGGAATCACAGATACGCAGTATTTT
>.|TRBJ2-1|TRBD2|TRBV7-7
CASSRGTSGDEQFF
TGTGCTAGCAGCCGCGGGACTAGCGGGGATGAGCAGTTCTTC
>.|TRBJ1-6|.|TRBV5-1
CASSLGESDSPLHF
TGCGCCAGCAGCCTCGGGGAAAGTGATTCACCCCTCCACTTT
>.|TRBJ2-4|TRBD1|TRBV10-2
CASRPPTGTGALAKNIQYF
TGCGCCAGTCGACCTCCCACCGGGACAGGGGCTCTAGCCAAAAACATTCAGTACTTC
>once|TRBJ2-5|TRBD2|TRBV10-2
CASSQTSGRAGGETQYF
TGCGCCAGCAGCCAGACTAGCGGGAGGGCCGGCGGAGAGACCCAGTACTTC
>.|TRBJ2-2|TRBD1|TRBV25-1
CASRGQGDTGELFF
TGTGCCAGCAGGGGACAGGGAGACACCGGGGAGCTGTTTTTT
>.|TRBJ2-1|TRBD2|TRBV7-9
CASSLILPSGRRNEQFF
TGTGCCAGCAGCTTAATACTCCCTAGCGGGAGACGCAATGAGCAGTTCTTC
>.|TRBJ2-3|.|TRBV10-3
CAIKSASTDTQYF
TGTGCCATCAAATCGGCTAGCACAGATACGCAGTATTTT
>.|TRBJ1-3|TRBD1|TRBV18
CASSPYQGAAGNTIYF
TGTGCCAGCTCACCATACCAGGGGGCGGCTGGAAACACCATATATTTT
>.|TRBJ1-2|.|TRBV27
CASSLTWGGRYGYTF
TGTGCCAGCAGCCTAACATGGGGAGGGAGGTATGGCTACACCTTC
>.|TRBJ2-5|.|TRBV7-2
CASSPWTLRETQYF
TGTGCCAGCAGCCCCTGGACTCTTCGTGAGACCCAGTACTTC
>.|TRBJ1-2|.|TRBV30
CAWSVLGRGGYTF
TGTGCCTGGAGTGTACTAGGACGCGGCGGCTACACCTTC
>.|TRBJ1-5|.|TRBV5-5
CASSLDRDYSNQPQHF
TGTGCCAGCAGCTTGGACAGGGATTATAGCAATCAGCCCCAGCATTTT
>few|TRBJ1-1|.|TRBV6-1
CASTLLLNTEAFF
TGTGCCAGCACCCTCCTATTAAACACTGAAGCTTTCTTT
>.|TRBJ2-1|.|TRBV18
CASSPPNAGNEQFF
TGTGCCAGCTCACCACCAAACGCGGGGAATGAGCAGTTCTTC
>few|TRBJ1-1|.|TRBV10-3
CAISETGTEAFF
TGTGCCATCAGTGAAACCGGGACTGAAGCTTTCTTT